These 15 T cell receptor beta chains were all obtained from the same sample, sequenced in a study of control samples from healthy donors and cancer patients. Some clones are missing from TCRdb's copy, which holds only in-frame ones; the method was immunoSEQ multiplex PCR. The table lists over 150,000 clones, 94% of them singletons. Source material: PBMCs. Every receptor here comes from a man in his fifties or sixties with colorectal cancer.

The rearrangement joins TRBV10-2 to TRBJ2-7, with D uncertain. This CDR3 region has 14 residues. V was cut by 2 bases and J by 1 base, with 9 bases left in between. Germline values: CDR1 WSHSY, CDR2 SAAADI. CDR3 sequence (DNA): TGCGCCAGCAGTGAGAAGGGTTGGTCCTACGAGCAGTACTTC. Translation gives CASSEKGWSYEQYF.

The chain carries TRBV7-9 and TRBJ1-1, with unresolved D. The CDR3 is 13 amino acids. Germline V lookup: CDR1 SEHNR, CDR2 FQNEAQ (reference sequence). V lost 5 bases and J 1 base, leaving 8 bases between the germline ends. Here the CDR3 DNA reads TGTGCCAGCAGCATTACAGCGAACACTGAAGCTTTCTTT. Its protein is CASSITANTEAFF.

The V and J genes are TRBV7-9 and TRBJ1-2; D uncertain. Germline CDR1 SEHNR, CDR2 FQNEAQ (reference sequence). V was trimmed by 5 bases and J by 2 bases, leaving 12 bases between them. The CDR3 sequence is 14 residues long. The CDR3 region is CASSPLGINYGYTF. CDR3 coding DNA: TGTGCCAGCAGCCCCCTGGGCATAAACTATGGCTACACCTTC.

The rearrangement joins TRBV5-1 to TRBJ2-2; D is perhaps TRBD2 (5 bases). V was shortened by 3 bases and J by 3 bases, with 12 bases between the two germline ends. This CDR3 comprises 15 residues. CDR1 is SGHRS, CDR2 YFSETQ, per germline. The CDR3 sequence is CASSSERADTGELFF. In nucleotides, the CDR3 is TGCGCCAGCAGCTCTGAGAGGGCGGACACCGGGGAGCTGTTTTTT.

The chain joins TRBV4-1 to TRBJ1-1; TRBD1 is a possible D gene (5 bases). V was cut by 4 bases and J by 1 base, with 13 bases left in between. The V gene's germline CDR1 is MGHRA and CDR2 YSYEKL. The CDR3 is 15 amino acids. The CDR3 protein is CASSPSIGGNTEAFF. CDR3 nucleotides: TGCGCCAGCAGCCCGTCGATTGGGGGGAACACTGAAGCTTTCTTT.

The J gene is TRBJ1-6, the V gene TRBV6-6; D is perhaps TRBD1 (6 bases). CDR3 length: 15 amino acids. CDR1 is MNHNY, CDR2 SVGAGI, per germline (reference sequence). V was pared by 7 bases and J by 0 bases, with 10 bases between. CDR3 coding DNA: TGTGCCAGCACCGGACAGAGCTCCTATAATTCACCCCTCCACTTT. It specifies CASTGQSSYNSPLHF.

The CDR3 loop is CASSYSRGVYNEQFF. The DNA of the CDR3 is TGTGCCAGCAGTTACTCGAGAGGGGTCTACAATGAGCAGTTCTTC. This chain connects TRBV6-6 to TRBJ2-1, with D possibly called TRBD1 or TRBD2 (5 bases each). CDR1 MNHNY and CDR2 SVGAGI come from the germline V gene (reference sequence). The CDR3 has 15 residues. Trimming shortened V by 0 bases and J by 3 bases, and 9 bases separated the two germline ends.

The chain carries TRBV18 and TRBJ2-1; no clear D gene. CDR1 is KGHSH and CDR2 is LQKENI in the germline V gene. The CDR3 is made up of 16 amino acids. Trimming pared 6 bases from V and 0 bases from J, leaving 15 bases between. The CDR3 spells CASSYFELSSYNEQFF. Here the CDR3 DNA reads TGTGCCAGCTCCTACTTCGAGCTTAGCTCCTACAATGAGCAGTTCTTC.

The chain carries TRBV7-9 and TRBJ2-7, with 8 bases matching TRBD1. Germline CDR1 and CDR2: SEHNR and FQNEAQ (reference sequence). Trimming at V came to 6 bases and at J to 5 bases, leaving 9 bases not matched to a gene. There are 14 residues in the CDR3. The CDR3 nucleotides are TGTGCCAGCAGTTTCGACAGGGGCTACGACGAGCAGTACTTC. It yields the protein CASSFDRGYDEQYF.

The chain recombines TRBV7-2 with TRBJ2-1; D unresolved. This CDR3 is 13 amino acids long. Deletions cut 3 bases from V and 9 bases from J, with 12 bases between. Germline V gives CDR1 SGHTA, CDR2 FQGNSA. CDR3 sequence: CASSFGVSREQFF. As DNA, the CDR3 is TGTGCCAGCAGCTTCGGAGTCTCACGTGAGCAGTTCTTC.

The genes are TRBV27 and TRBJ2-7; D is unclear. Looked up from germline, CDR1 is MNHEY and CDR2 is SMNVEV (reference sequence). V was trimmed by 11 bases and J by 6 bases, leaving 17 bases between them. This CDR3 has 12 residues. The CDR3 reads CAVGWPGAEQYF. The CDR3 bases are TGTGCCGTAGGCTGGCCGGGTGCCGAGCAGTACTTC.

This chain joins TRBV29-1 and TRBJ2-3, with 7 bases that match TRBD1. CDR3 size: 14 residues. Germline CDR1 reads SQVTM; CDR2 reads ANQGSEA. Trimming took 6 bases from V and 7 from J; bases not matched to a gene: 13. The CDR3 region has the DNA TGCAGCGTATTCAAGGGGGCTGGGGGTAATACGCAGTATTTT. Amino acids: CSVFKGAGGNTQYF.

This rearrangement joins TRBV5-8 to TRBJ2-1; 9 positions agree with TRBD2. Trimming took 0 bases from V and 4 from J; bases not matched to a gene: 2. Per the germline V gene, CDR1 is SGHTS and CDR2 is YDEGEE. This CDR3 is built from 15 residues. The CDR3 coding sequence is TGTGCCAGCAGCTTGGCTAGCGGGGAATACAATGAGCAGTTCTTC. Its translation is CASSLASGEYNEQFF. The full variable domain, completed using reference TRBV5-8 and TRBJ2-1, is EAGVTQSPTHLIKTRGQQATLRCSPISGHTSVYWYQQALGLGLQFLLWYDEGEERNRGNFPPRFSGRQFPNYSSELNVNALELEDSALYLCASSLASGEYNEQFFGPGTRLTVL.

The J gene is TRBJ2-5, the V gene TRBV6-6, with 8 bases identical to TRBD2. Trimming took 2 bases from V and 4 from J; bases not matched to a gene: 9. Germline V gene sequence: CDR1 MNHNY, CDR2 SVGAGI (reference sequence). This CDR3 spans 16 amino acids. CDR3 coding DNA: TGTGCCAGCAGTTACAGTGGCGGGGGGCCCCTAGAGACCCAGTACTTC. Amino acid sequence: CASSYSGGGPLETQYF.

The rearrangement joins TRBV24-1 to TRBJ1-5; 7 bases fit TRBD1. The junction had 12 bases not matched to a gene; V was cut back by 2 bases and J by 6 bases. Germline CDR1 is KGHDR and CDR2 is SFDVKD. The CDR3 sequence is 17 residues long. The CDR3 is CATSDSRTGLWGQPQHF. The CDR3 DNA follows: TGTGCCACCAGTGATTCTCGGACAGGCCTTTGGGGTCAGCCCCAGCATTTT.